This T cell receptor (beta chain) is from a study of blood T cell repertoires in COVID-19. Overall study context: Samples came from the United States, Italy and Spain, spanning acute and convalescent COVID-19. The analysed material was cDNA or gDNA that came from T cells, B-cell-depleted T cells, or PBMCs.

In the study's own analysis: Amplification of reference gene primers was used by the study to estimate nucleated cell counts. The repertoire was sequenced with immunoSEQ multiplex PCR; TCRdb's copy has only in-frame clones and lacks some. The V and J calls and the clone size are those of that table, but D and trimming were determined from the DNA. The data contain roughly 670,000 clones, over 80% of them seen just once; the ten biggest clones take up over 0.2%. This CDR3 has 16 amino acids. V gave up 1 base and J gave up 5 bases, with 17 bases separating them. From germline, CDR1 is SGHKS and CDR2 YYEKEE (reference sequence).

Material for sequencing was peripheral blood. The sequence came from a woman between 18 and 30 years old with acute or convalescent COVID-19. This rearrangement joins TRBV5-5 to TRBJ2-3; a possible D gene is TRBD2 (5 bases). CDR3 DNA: TGTGCCAGCAGCTTGACGGGGAGATCCGTGGGAGATACGCAGTATTTT. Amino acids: CASSLTGRSVGDTQYF.